Many counts were recorded for the clone carrying this TCR beta chain. The participants were between roughly 18 and 100 years old and came from fewer than 25 US areas. This record comes from a study of blood T cell repertoires in COVID-19. Clones were sequenced by immunoSEQ multiplex PCR, and TCRdb holds only the in-frame ones, with some missing. Of 240,000 or so clones in the sample, around 85% were seen once. V was shortened by 5 bases and J by 4 bases, with 12 bases between the two germline ends. The V gene's germline CDR1 is SEHNR and CDR2 FQNEAQ (reference sequence). The CDR3 extends over 14 amino acids.

The genes are TRBV7-9 and TRBJ1-3; D unclear. The receptor comes from a middle-aged woman with acute COVID-19. Sample: PBMCs or T cells enriched from blood (not recorded which). CDR3 DNA: TGTGCCAGCAGCCGAGAGTTGCTCGGAAACACCATATATTTT. The encoded protein is CASSRELLGNTIYF. Full variable domain (missing parts from reference TRBV7-9 and TRBJ1-3): DTGVSQNPRHKITKRGQNVTFRCDPISEHNRLYWYRQTLGQGPEFLTYFQNEAQLEKSRLLSDRFSAERPKGSFSTLEIQRTEQGDSAMYLCASSRELLGNTIYFGEGSWLTVV.